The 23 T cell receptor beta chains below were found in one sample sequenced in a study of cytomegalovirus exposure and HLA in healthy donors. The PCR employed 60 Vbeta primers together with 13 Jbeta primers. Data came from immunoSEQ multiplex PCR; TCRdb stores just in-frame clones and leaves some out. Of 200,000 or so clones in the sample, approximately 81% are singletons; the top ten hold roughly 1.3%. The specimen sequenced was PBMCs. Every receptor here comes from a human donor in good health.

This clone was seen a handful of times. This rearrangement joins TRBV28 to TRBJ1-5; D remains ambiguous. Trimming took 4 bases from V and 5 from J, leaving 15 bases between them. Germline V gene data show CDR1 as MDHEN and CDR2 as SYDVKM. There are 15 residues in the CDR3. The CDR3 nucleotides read TGTGCCAGCAGTTCGGGAGCCGGCCCCCATCAGCCCCAGCATTTT. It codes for CASSSGAGPHQPQHF.

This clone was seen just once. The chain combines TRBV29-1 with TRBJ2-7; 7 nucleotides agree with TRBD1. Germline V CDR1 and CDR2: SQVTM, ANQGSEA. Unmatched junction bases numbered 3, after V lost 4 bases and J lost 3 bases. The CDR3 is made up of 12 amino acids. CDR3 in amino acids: CSVGQGDYEQYF. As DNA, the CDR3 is TGCAGCGTTGGGCAGGGGGACTACGAGCAGTACTTC.

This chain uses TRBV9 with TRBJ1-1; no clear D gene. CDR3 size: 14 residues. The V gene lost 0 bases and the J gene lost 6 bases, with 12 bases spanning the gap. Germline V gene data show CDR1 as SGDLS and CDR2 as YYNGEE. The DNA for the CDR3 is TGTGCCAGCAGCGTAGCTACGAGTGCGGCTGAAGCTTTCTTT. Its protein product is CASSVATSAAEAFF.

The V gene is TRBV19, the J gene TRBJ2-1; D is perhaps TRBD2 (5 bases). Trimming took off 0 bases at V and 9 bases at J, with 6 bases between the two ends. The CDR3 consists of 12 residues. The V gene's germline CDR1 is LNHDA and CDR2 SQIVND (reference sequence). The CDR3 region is CASSIEGSEQFF. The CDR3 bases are TGTGCCAGTAGTATAGAGGGGAGTGAGCAGTTCTTC.

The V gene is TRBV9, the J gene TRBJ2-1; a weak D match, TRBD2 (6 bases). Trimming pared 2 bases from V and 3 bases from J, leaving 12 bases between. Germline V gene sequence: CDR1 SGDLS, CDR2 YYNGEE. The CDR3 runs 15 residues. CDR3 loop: CASSVGTQNYNEQFF. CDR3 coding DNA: TGTGCCAGCAGCGTCGGGACTCAGAACTACAATGAGCAGTTCTTC.

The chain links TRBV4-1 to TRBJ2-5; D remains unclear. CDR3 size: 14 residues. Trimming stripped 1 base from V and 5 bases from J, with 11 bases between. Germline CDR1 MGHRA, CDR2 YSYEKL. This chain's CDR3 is CASSQVAGVETQYF. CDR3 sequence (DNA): TGCGCCAGCAGCCAAGTCGCCGGAGTGGAGACCCAGTACTTC.

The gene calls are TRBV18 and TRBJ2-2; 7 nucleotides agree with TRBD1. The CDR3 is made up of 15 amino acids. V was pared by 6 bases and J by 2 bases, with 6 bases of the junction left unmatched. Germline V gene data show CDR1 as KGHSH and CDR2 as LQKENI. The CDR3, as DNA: TGTGCCAGCTCCACAGGGGAGTATAACACCGGGGAGCTGTTTTTT. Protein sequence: CASSTGEYNTGELFF.

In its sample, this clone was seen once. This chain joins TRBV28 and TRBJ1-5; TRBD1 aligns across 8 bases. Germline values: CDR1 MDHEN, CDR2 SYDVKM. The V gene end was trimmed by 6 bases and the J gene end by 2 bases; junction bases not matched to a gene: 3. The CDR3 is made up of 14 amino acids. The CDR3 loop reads CASRQTGGNQPQHF. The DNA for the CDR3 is TGTGCCAGCAGGCAGACAGGGGGCAATCAGCCCCAGCATTTT.

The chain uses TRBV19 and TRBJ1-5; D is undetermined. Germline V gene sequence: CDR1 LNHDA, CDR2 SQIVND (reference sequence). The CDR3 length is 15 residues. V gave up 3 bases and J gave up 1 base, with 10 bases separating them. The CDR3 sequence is CASSIASGSNQPQHF. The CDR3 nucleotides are TGTGCCAGTAGTATCGCCAGCGGCAGCAATCAGCCCCAGCATTTT.

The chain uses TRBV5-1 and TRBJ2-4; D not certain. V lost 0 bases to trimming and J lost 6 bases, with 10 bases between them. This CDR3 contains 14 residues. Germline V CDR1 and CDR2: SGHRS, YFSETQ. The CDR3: CASSLGDNGNIQYF. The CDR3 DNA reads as TGCGCCAGCAGCTTGGGAGACAATGGAAACATTCAGTACTTC.

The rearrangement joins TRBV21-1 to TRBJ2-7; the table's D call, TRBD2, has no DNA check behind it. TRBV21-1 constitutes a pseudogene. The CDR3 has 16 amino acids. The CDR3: CASSKVYLPYSYEQYF. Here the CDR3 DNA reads TGTGCCAGCAGCAAAGTTTATCTCCCCTACTCCTACGAGCAGTACTTC.

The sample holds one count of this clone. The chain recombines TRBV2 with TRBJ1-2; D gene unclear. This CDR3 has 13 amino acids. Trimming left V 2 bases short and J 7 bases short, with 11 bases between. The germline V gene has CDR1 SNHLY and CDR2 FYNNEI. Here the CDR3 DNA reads TGTGCCAGCAGTGAAACGGAGGGTCCTGGCTACACCTTC. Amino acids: CASSETEGPGYTF.

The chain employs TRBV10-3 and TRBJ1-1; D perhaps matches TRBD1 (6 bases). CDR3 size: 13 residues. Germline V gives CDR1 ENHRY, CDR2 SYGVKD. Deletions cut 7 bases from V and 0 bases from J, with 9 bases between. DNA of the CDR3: TGTGCCATCAAAACAGGGTTGAACACTGAAGCTTTCTTT. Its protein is CAIKTGLNTEAFF.

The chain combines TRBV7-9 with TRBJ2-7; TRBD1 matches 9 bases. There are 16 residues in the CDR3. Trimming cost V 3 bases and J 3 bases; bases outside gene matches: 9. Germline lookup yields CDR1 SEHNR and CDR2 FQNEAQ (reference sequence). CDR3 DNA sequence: TGTGCCAGCAGCTTCCGACCGGGACAGGGTAGCTACGAGCAGTACTTC. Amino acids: CASSFRPGQGSYEQYF.

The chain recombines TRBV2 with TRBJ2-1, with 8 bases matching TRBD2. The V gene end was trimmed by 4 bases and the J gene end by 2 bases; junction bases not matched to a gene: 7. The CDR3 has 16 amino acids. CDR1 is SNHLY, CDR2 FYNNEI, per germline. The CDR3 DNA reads TGTGCCAGCAGTGGAGTTAGCGGGGACCCCTACAATGAGCAGTTCTTC. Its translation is CASSGVSGDPYNEQFF.

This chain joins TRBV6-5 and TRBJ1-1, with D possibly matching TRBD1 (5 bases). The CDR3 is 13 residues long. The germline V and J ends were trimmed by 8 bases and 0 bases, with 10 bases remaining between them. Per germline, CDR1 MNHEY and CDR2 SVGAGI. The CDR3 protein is CASSGHLNTEAFF. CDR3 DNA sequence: TGTGCCAGCTCCGGACATCTGAACACTGAAGCTTTCTTT.

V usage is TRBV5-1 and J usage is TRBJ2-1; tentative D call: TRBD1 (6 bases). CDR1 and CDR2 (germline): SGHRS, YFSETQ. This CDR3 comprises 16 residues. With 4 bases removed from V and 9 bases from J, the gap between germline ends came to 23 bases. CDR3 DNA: TGCGCCAGCAGCACCGTAGGGTGGGGGCCCGTGGCTGAGCAGTTCTTC. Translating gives CASSTVGWGPVAEQFF.

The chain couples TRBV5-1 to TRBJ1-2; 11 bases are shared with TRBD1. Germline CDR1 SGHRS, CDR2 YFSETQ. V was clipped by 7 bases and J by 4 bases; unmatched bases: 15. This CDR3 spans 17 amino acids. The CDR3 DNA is TGCGCCAGCGGTATACCGGGACAGGGGGGAAAGGGCTATGGCTACACCTTC. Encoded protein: CASGIPGQGGKGYGYTF.

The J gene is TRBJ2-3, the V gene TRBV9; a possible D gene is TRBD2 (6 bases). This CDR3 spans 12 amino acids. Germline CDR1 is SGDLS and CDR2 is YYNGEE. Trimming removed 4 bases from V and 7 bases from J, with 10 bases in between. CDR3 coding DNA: TGTGCCAGCAGCAGGACTACTCATACGCAGTATTTT. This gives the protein CASSRTTHTQYF.

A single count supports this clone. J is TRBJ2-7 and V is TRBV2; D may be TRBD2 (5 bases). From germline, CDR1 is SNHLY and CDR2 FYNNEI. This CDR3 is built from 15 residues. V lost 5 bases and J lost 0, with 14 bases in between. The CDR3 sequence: CASSLTSSHSYEQYF. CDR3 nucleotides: TGTGCCAGCAGTTTAACTAGTAGCCACTCCTACGAGCAGTACTTC.

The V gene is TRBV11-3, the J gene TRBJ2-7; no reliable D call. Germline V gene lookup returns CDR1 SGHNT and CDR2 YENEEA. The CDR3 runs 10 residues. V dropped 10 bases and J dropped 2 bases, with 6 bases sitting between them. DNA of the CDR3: TGTGCCATCTTTACCTACGAGCAGTACTTC. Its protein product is CAIFTYEQYF.

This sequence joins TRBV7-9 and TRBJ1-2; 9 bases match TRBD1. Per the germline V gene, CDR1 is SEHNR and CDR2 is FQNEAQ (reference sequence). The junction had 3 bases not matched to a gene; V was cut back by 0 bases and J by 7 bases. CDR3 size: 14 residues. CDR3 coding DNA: TGTGCCAGCAGCTTAGCGGGGACAGGGTTTGGCTACACCTTC. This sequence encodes CASSLAGTGFGYTF.

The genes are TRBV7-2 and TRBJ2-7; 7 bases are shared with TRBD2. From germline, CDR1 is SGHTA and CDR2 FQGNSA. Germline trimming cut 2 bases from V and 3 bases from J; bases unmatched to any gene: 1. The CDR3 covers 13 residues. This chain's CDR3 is CASSLSGIYEQYF. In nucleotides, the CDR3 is TGTGCCAGCAGCTTAAGCGGGATCTACGAGCAGTACTTC. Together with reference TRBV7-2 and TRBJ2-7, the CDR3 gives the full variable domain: GAGVSQSPSNKVTEKGKDVELRCDPISGHTALYWYRQSLGQGLEFLIYFQGNSAPDKSGLPSDRFSAERTGGSVSTLTIQRTQQEDSAVYLCASSLSGIYEQYFGPGTRLTVT.